These 28 T cell receptor beta chains were sequenced from one sample in a study of blood T cells in healthy people across ages (dated by TCRdb to about 2015). Preparation of the library involved 5' RACE. A second PCR of 7 to 11 cycles was run with a J-beta primer mix and a sample-barcoded 5' primer. The public reads were reprocessed in TCRdb via fastp at Q25 and MiXCR, keeping in-frame beta chains. Every CDR3 protein is listed once, alongside the most common genes and DNA of its rows. The sample data list 1.8 million or so distinct CDR3 sequences, and 39% of these were observed just once. The ten most abundant clones make up roughly 23% of the sample. What was sequenced was blood. The origin of the receptors is a human donor in good health.

This clonotype appeared a few times. The chain has TRBV5-6 and TRBJ1-2; TRBD1 might be the D (6 bases). There are 17 residues in the CDR3. Germline V CDR1 and CDR2: SGHDT, YYEEEE. Trimming removed 4 bases at V and 5 bases at J, with 24 bases between. Here the CDR3 reads CASSLQIRDTGAYGYTF. CDR3 nucleotides: TGTGCCAGCAGCCTGCAAATTCGGGACACTGGAGCTTATGGCTACACCTTC.

This chain links TRBV11-1 with TRBJ1-6, with D unclear. Per germline, CDR1 SGHAT and CDR2 FQDESV (reference sequence). The CDR3 is 14 residues long. V lost 5 bases to trimming and J lost 8 bases, with 13 bases between them. CDR3 protein: CASSPSLTDSPLHF. The CDR3 region has the DNA TGTGCCAGCAGCCCCTCCCTGACGGATTCACCCCTCCACTTT.

This clonotype has only a few counts. The J gene is TRBJ1-4, the V gene TRBV29-1; possibly TRBD1 for D (5 bases). The CDR3 length is 15 residues. Germline V CDR1 and CDR2: SQVTM, ANQGSEA. The V end lost 6 bases, the J end lost 8 bases, and 22 bases lay between the germline ends. The CDR3 sequence is CSVGLQGFFYEKLFF. CDR3 sequence (DNA): TGCAGCGTGGGACTGCAGGGATTCTTTTACGAAAAACTGTTTTTT.

This clonotype was seen a few times. V and J are TRBV20-1 and TRBJ1-2; D is uncertain. V was shortened by 6 bases and J by 1 base, with 12 bases between the two germline ends. The CDR3 has 13 amino acids. CDR1 and CDR2 from the germline V gene are DFQATT and SNEGSKA (reference sequence). The CDR3 loop is CSAGGARNYGYTF. The CDR3 DNA is TGCAGTGCCGGCGGCGCGCGTAACTATGGCTACACCTTC.

V gene TRBV20-1 combines with J gene TRBJ1-4, with D unclear. CDR3 length: 13 amino acids. From germline, CDR1 is DFQATT and CDR2 SNEGSKA (reference sequence). Trimming pared 3 bases from V and 3 bases from J, leaving 8 bases between. The CDR3 region is CSASGGANEKLFF. CDR3 sequence (DNA): TGCAGTGCTAGCGGAGGTGCTAATGAAAAACTGTTTTTT.

This clonotype was seen a few times. The chain uses TRBV3-1 and TRBJ2-4, with TRBD2 matching 10 bases. The end of the DNA fits TRBJ2-5 better, so the J call may be wrong. The CDR3 runs to 17 residues. Per germline, CDR1 LGHDT and CDR2 YNNKEL (reference sequence). The chain's CDR3 is CASSHGLERGGQETQYF. CDR3 in DNA: TGTGCCAGCAGCCACGGTCTAGAGCGGGGGGGTCAAGAGACCCAGTACTTC.

This clonotype was counted a few times. The V call is TRBV29-1, the J call TRBJ2-3; D is unresolved. The CDR3 covers 13 residues. The ends were cut back, 4 bases at V and 1 base at J, with 9 bases in the middle. CDR1 is SQVTM and CDR2 is ANQGSEA in the germline V gene. This chain's CDR3 is CSVGSTGTDTQYF. The CDR3, as DNA: TGCAGCGTTGGATCTACGGGCACAGATACGCAGTATTTT.

This chain links TRBV20-1 with TRBJ2-1, with D tentatively TRBD2 (6 bases). CDR1 is DFQATT, CDR2 SNEGSKA, per germline (reference sequence). The CDR3 has 14 amino acids. V was trimmed by 8 bases and J by 2 bases, leaving 16 bases between them. The CDR3 spells CSLLIAETYNEQFF. The CDR3 coding sequence is TGCAGTTTACTAATAGCGGAGACCTACAATGAGCAGTTCTTC.

The chain recombines TRBV7-6 with TRBJ2-5; 7 positions match TRBD2. In germline, CDR1 is SGHVS, CDR2 FNYEAQ. Losses at the gene ends were 2 bases for V and 11 bases for J; bases not matched to a gene: 8. CDR3 length: 13 residues. The chain's CDR3 is CASSLSGSREQYF. CDR3 DNA: TGTGCCAGCAGCTTATCTGGCTCGCGGGAGCAGTACTTC.

J is TRBJ2-4 and V is TRBV18, with D perhaps being TRBD1 or TRBD2 (5 bases each). The CDR3 has 16 amino acids. CDR1 KGHSH and CDR2 LQKENI come from the germline V gene. Deletions cut 5 bases from V and 13 bases from J, with 27 bases between. CDR3 in amino acids: CASSSLGRDGSIEQYF. For the CDR3, the DNA is TGTGCCAGCTCATCTCTGGGCCGGGACGGTAGTATAGAGCAGTACTTC.

Only a few counts were recorded for this clonotype. V gene TRBV11-2 combines with J gene TRBJ2-1, with 7 bases that match TRBD1. This CDR3 is built from 11 residues. Germline CDR1 SGHAT, CDR2 FQNNGV. V shed 5 bases and J 12 bases; nucleotides not matched to a gene: 4. CDR3 sequence: CASSGRQGQFF. CDR3 DNA sequence: TGTGCCAGCAGCGGCCGACAGGGGCAGTTCTTC.

This clonotype was counted between two and nine times. The chain combines TRBV4-3 with TRBJ1-2; D remains ambiguous. The V gene's germline CDR1 is LGHNA and CDR2 YSLEER. Trimming pared 0 bases from V and 4 bases from J, leaving 9 bases between. The CDR3 consists of 14 residues. CDR3 protein: CASSQEWAIYGYTF. CDR3 sequence (DNA): TGCGCCAGCAGCCAAGAGTGGGCAATCTATGGCTACACCTTC.

This clonotype was counted a few times. V gene TRBV4-3 combines with J gene TRBJ2-6; D possibly matches TRBD1 or TRBD2 (5 bases each). The CDR3 loop spans 17 amino acids. Trimming took 1 base from V and 0 from J, leaving 10 bases between them. Germline CDR1 and CDR2: LGHNA and YSLEER. The CDR3 loop reads CASSQAAGASGANVLTF. In DNA, the CDR3 is TGCGCCAGCAGCCAAGCTGCCGGGGCCTCTGGGGCCAACGTCCTGACTTTC.

This clonotype was observed many times. The chain uses TRBV7-2 and TRBJ2-6, with 8 bases matching TRBD1. V was pared by 6 bases and J by 1 base, with 5 bases of the junction left unmatched. The germline gives CDR1 SGHTA, CDR2 FQGNSA. This CDR3 region has 16 residues. This CDR3 is CASSLGQGSGANVLTF. In nucleotides, the CDR3 is TGTGCCAGCAGTCTCGGACAGGGATCTGGGGCCAACGTCCTGACTTTC. Together with reference TRBV7-2 and TRBJ2-6, the CDR3 gives the full variable domain: GAGVSQSPSNKVTEKGKDVELRCDPISGHTALYWYRQSLGQGLEFLIYFQGNSAPDKSGLPSDRFSAERTGGSVSTLTIQRTQQEDSAVYLCASSLGQGSGANVLTFGAGSRLTVL.

V usage is TRBV7-9 and J usage is TRBJ1-2; D is undetermined. Trimming shortened V by 5 bases and J by 10 bases, and 20 bases separated the two germline ends. CDR3 length: 14 amino acids. Looked up from germline, CDR1 is SEHNR and CDR2 is FQNEAQ (reference sequence). CDR3 coding DNA: TGTGCCAGCAGCGCCTCAGGAGTAAGGTCATACTACACCTTC. Its protein is CASSASGVRSYYTF.

The V and J genes are TRBV7-3 and TRBJ2-1; a weak D match, TRBD2 (5 bases). CDR1 and CDR2 (germline): SGHTA, FQGTGA. The CDR3 contains 16 residues. V lost 5 bases and J 0 bases, leaving 14 bases between the germline ends. This chain's CDR3 is CASSLDGVSSYNEQFF. The CDR3 nucleotides read TGTGCCAGCAGCCTAGACGGGGTGAGCTCCTACAATGAGCAGTTCTTC.

The chain uses TRBV6-1 and TRBJ1-2, with D possibly being TRBD1 (5 bases). CDR1 and CDR2 (germline): MNHNS, SASEGT. Trimming shortened V by 5 bases and J by 8 bases, and 12 bases separated the two germline ends. This CDR3 has 12 amino acids. CDR3 nucleotides: TGTGCCAGCAGTCCAACGACAGCCGGCTACACCTTC. This encodes CASSPTTAGYTF.

J is TRBJ2-1 and V is TRBV12-3 or TRBV12-4; D is perhaps TRBD1 or TRBD2 (5 bases each). The CDR3 loop spans 14 amino acids. Trimming stripped 6 bases from V and 0 bases from J, with 9 bases between. The CDR3 region is CASRGDHSYNEQFF. CDR3 bases: TGTGCCAGCAGGGGGGACCACTCCTACAATGAGCAGTTCTTC.

This chain links TRBV3-1 with TRBJ1-2; 8 bases align to TRBD1. Germline CDR1 is LGHDT and CDR2 is YNNKEL (reference sequence). V dropped 2 bases and J dropped 8; count of bases not matched to a gene: 10. The CDR3 runs 15 residues. The CDR3 reads CASSQLAGGPGGYTF. CDR3 nucleotides: TGTGCCAGCAGCCAACTTGCAGGGGGCCCGGGAGGCTACACCTTC.

Comment on this clonotype: One end of the junction is discordant with germline, which a read error may explain. V gene TRBV9 combines with J gene TRBJ2-6; D is unclear. Germline V gene lookup returns CDR1 SGDLS and CDR2 YYNGEE. The CDR3 loop spans 15 amino acids. The CDR3 region is CAGSVEVSGANVLTF. CDR3 in DNA: TGTGCCGGCAGCGTAGAGGTTTCTGGGGCCAACGTCCTGACTTTC.

This chain links TRBV20-1 with TRBJ1-2; maybe TRBD1 (5 bases). This CDR3 region has 10 residues. The V gene's germline CDR1 is DFQATT and CDR2 SNEGSKA (reference sequence). CDR3 amino acids: CRLRGCGYTF. For the CDR3, the DNA is TGCAGGCTCCGGGGCTGTGGCTACACCTTC.

Only a few counts were recorded for this clonotype. The chain's CDR3 is CASSVVTGSMYEQYF. In nucleotides, the CDR3 is TGTGCCAGCAGTGTAGTGACAGGGAGTATGTACGAGCAGTACTTC. The chain carries TRBV6-1 and TRBJ2-7; 7 nucleotides agree with TRBD1. This CDR3 is built from 15 residues. V lost 4 bases and J lost 4; bases outside the gene matches: 10. From germline, CDR1 is MNHNS and CDR2 SASEGT.

This rearrangement joins TRBV5-1 to TRBJ2-5; D is perhaps TRBD1 (6 bases). The CDR3 contains 13 residues. V was pared by 3 bases and J by 9 bases, with 15 bases between. In germline, CDR1 is SGHRS, CDR2 YFSETQ. The CDR3 DNA is TGCGCCAGCAGCTCCGACAGGCCGAGGGCCCAGTACTTC. Translated: CASSSDRPRAQYF.

The chain recombines TRBV27 with TRBJ2-5; possibly TRBD1 or TRBD2 for D (6 bases each). Germline CDR1 reads MNHEY; CDR2 reads SMNVEV (reference sequence). The CDR3 sequence is 14 residues long. With 5 bases removed from V and 2 bases from J, the gap between germline ends came to 12 bases. DNA of the CDR3: TGTGCCAGCAGTGCGGGACATTATCAAGAGACCCAGTACTTC. Its translation is CASSAGHYQETQYF.

V usage is TRBV11-3 and J usage is TRBJ1-2; 8 nucleotides align to TRBD1. CDR1 is SGHNT and CDR2 is YENEEA in the germline V gene. The CDR3 extends over 16 amino acids. Trimming removed 3 bases from V and 3 bases from J; junction bases left unmatched: 9. The CDR3 DNA is TGTGCCAGCAGCTTCTACAGGGCGGACAGGGACTATGGCTACACCTTC. It is translated as CASSFYRADRDYGYTF.

This clonotype has only a few counts. The chain carries TRBV4-1 and TRBJ2-1, with a tentative D call TRBD2 (5 bases). The CDR3 loop spans 16 amino acids. Germline CDR1 and CDR2: MGHRA and YSYEKL. Trimming removed 1 base at V and 4 bases at J, with 14 bases between. The DNA of the CDR3 is TGCGCCAGCAGCCAAGTATCGGAGGATCGATACAATGAGCAGTTCTTC. Translated, it gives CASSQVSEDRYNEQFF.

This clonotype was observed a handful of times. The chain combines TRBV20-1 with TRBJ2-1; either TRBD1 or TRBD2 may supply D (7 bases each). Germline V CDR1 and CDR2: DFQATT, SNEGSKA (reference sequence). The CDR3 contains 14 residues. V shed 5 bases and J shed 4 bases, with 15 bases lying between them. This CDR3 is CSAPDREGYNEQFF. In nucleotides, the CDR3 is TGCAGTGCTCCTGACAGGGAGGGATACAATGAGCAGTTCTTC.

Comments on this clonotype: The junction differs from germline at one of its ends, possibly a read error. The chain recombines TRBV7-2 with TRBJ1-2; D unclear. This CDR3 region has 16 residues. Per germline, CDR1 SGHTA and CDR2 FQGNSA. The CDR3 region is CASSYRITGPNYDYTF. The CDR3 coding sequence is TGTGCCAGCAGCTATCGTATCACCGGACCTAACTATGACTACACCTTC. The variable domain in full, with the rest retrieved from reference TRBV7-2 and TRBJ1-2, is GAGVSQSPSNKVTEKGKDVELRCDPISGHTALYWYRQSLGQGLEFLIYFQGNSAPDKSGLPSDRFSAERTGGSVSTLTIQRTQQEDSAVYLCASSYRITGPNYDYTFGSGTRLTVV.